The 3 T cell receptor beta chains in this list originate from one sample, sequenced in a study of T cells after yellow fever vaccination. TCRdb analysed the 5' RACE reads with MiXCR anew, one entry per CDR3 protein. The data contain 300,000 to 400,000 distinct CDR3 sequences, approximately 8% of them singletons. Sequencing was performed on PBMCs, taken approximately 40 days after the first yellow fever vaccination. Every receptor here comes from a young man who received the YFV17D yellow fever vaccine.

This clonotype was observed a few times. The genes are TRBV6-5 and TRBJ1-6; D remains ambiguous. The CDR3 has 14 residues. With 6 bases removed from V and 7 bases from J, the gap between germline ends came to 13 bases. In germline, CDR1 is MNHEY, CDR2 SVGAGI. CDR3 DNA sequence: TGTGCCAGCAGCTCTCCGAGGGAGAATTCACCCCTCCACTTT. Translation: CASSSPRENSPLHF.

This chain joins TRBV5-1 and TRBJ2-1; 12 bases fit TRBD2. In germline, CDR1 is SGHRS, CDR2 YFSETQ. The CDR3 has 16 amino acids. V lost 3 bases and J lost 2; bases outside the gene matches: 3. In DNA, the CDR3 is TGCGCCAGCAGCTCAGCTAGCGGGGGGGCCTACAATGAGCAGTTCTTC. This encodes CASSSASGGAYNEQFF.

This clonotype was counted a few times. The chain links TRBV30 to TRBJ1-1; D is perhaps TRBD1 (5 bases). Germline V gene data show CDR1 as GTSNPN and CDR2 as SVGIG (reference sequence). V lost 5 bases and J lost 1, with 20 bases in between. The CDR3 covers 16 residues. This CDR3 is CAWLELPGHPNTEAFF. Here the CDR3 DNA reads TGTGCCTGGCTAGAACTCCCCGGACACCCGAACACTGAAGCTTTCTTT.